Sequencing of this T cell receptor beta chain was carried out in a study of cytomegalovirus exposure and HLA in healthy donors. Points from the study as a whole: Cytomegalovirus association was listed for 164 TCR beta chains.

Germline CDR1 reads MDHEN; CDR2 reads SYDVKM. V was clipped by 6 bases and J by 4 bases; unmatched bases: 4. This CDR3 region has 13 residues. This clone appeared a few times. Its antigen is currently unknown. TCRdb keeps only in-frame clones here, not all; method: immunoSEQ multiplex PCR. This sample carries some 110,000 clones, approximately 90% of them seen once, and the ten largest clones take 3% to 4%. This chain joins TRBV28 and TRBJ1-2, with TRBD1 identical over 8 bases. Sequences were obtained from PBMCs. The origin of this receptor is a woman aged 18-29 years in good health and CMV-seropositive. The CDR3 DNA sequence: TGTGCCAGCAGCGCCGGACAGGGCTATGGCTACACCTTC. Amino acid sequence: CASSAGQGYGYTF.